These 14 T cell receptor beta chains were sequenced from one sample in a study of T-cell memory formation after mild COVID-19. TCRdb ran MiXCR on the 5' RACE reads and lists one entry per CDR3 protein. The sample holds 30,000 to 35,000 distinct CDR3 sequences, 20% to 25% seen once. The specimen sequenced was PBMCs or a T cell subset sorted from them (not recorded which). The receptors were sampled from an adult who had mild COVID-19 (a few samples of this study predate the infection). Cell type and time point are not known.

This clonotype was observed at least ten times. The chain employs TRBV7-9 and TRBJ2-1; tentatively, D is TRBD1 (6 bases). Germline assignment: CDR1 SEHNR and CDR2 FQNEAQ (reference sequence). This CDR3 is 14 amino acids long. Trimming pared 11 bases from V and 2 bases from J, leaving 16 bases between. The CDR3 nucleotides read TGTGCCGGCTACCAAGGGGACACCTACAATGAGCAGTTCTTC. Its translation is CAGYQGDTYNEQFF.

This clonotype was seen ten or more times. The rearrangement links TRBV24-1 to TRBJ2-2; D ambiguous. CDR1 is KGHDR, CDR2 SFDVKD, per germline. Trimming cost V 0 bases and J 6 bases, with 4 bases left between them. The CDR3 spans 13 residues. DNA for the CDR3: TGTGCCACCAGTGATTTGCTGCCCGGGGAGCTGTTTTTT. Its protein is CATSDLLPGELFF.

This clonotype was counted many times. The chain carries TRBV7-9 and TRBJ2-7, with 12 bases fitting TRBD2. V was pared by 5 bases and J by 4 bases, with 3 bases of the junction left unmatched. There are 14 residues in the CDR3. Looked up from germline, CDR1 is SEHNR and CDR2 is FQNEAQ (reference sequence). The chain's CDR3 is CASSRLAGAYEQYF. The DNA of the CDR3 is TGTGCCAGCAGCCGACTAGCGGGAGCGTACGAGCAGTACTTC.

Many counts were recorded for this clonotype. The chain couples TRBV11-2 to TRBJ2-4, with D maybe TRBD1 (6 bases). The germline V gene has CDR1 SGHAT and CDR2 FQNNGV. V was cut by 4 bases and J by 4 bases, with 14 bases left in between. CDR3 length equals 15 residues. The CDR3 DNA reads as TGTGCCAGCAGCTACACTTCGACAGGAAAAAACATTCAGTACTTC. Protein: CASSYTSTGKNIQYF.

In its sample, this clonotype was seen many times. V is TRBV19 and J is TRBJ2-5; TRBD2 is a possible D gene (6 bases). The CDR3 is made up of 15 amino acids. Trimming cost V 5 bases and J 3 bases, with 16 bases left between them. Germline CDR1 reads LNHDA; CDR2 reads SQIVND (reference sequence). The CDR3, as DNA: TGTGCCAGTAGTGGCTCCGGGACGGGGGAAGAGACCCAGTACTTC. It translates to CASSGSGTGEETQYF.

This clonotype was seen at least ten times. The chain combines TRBV4-1 with TRBJ2-4; maybe TRBD2 (6 bases). The CDR3 loop spans 18 amino acids. Between the trimmed V and J ends, which lost 0 bases and 0 bases, there was a span of 15 bases. Per germline, CDR1 MGHRA and CDR2 YSYEKL. The CDR3 coding sequence is TGCGCCAGCAGCCAAGAGGGTGGAGGGTATGGAGCCAAAAACATTCAGTACTTC. Amino acids: CASSQEGGGYGAKNIQYF.

This clonotype was counted at least ten times. The CDR3 sequence is CASSSRTGGKLFF. CDR3 coding DNA: TGTGCCAGCAGCTCACGGACGGGTGGAAAACTGTTTTTT. V gene TRBV7-2 combines with J gene TRBJ1-4, with D unresolved. The CDR3 spans 13 residues. Germline CDR1 is SGHTA and CDR2 is FQGNSA. Trimming cost V 4 bases and J 10 bases, with 13 bases left between them.

This clonotype has only a few counts. A much larger clone differs by one base, so this may be a read error. The J gene is TRBJ1-3, the V gene TRBV12-3 or TRBV12-4; D is perhaps TRBD1 (6 bases). The CDR3 has 14 residues. CDR3 nucleotide sequence: TGTGACAGCAGTCCACAGGGCTCTGGAAACACCATATATTTT. Its translation: CDSSPQGSGNTIYF.

This clonotype showed up many times. V gene TRBV4-2 combines with J gene TRBJ2-5; 12 positions match TRBD2. V gave up 0 bases and J gave up 4 bases; unmatched junction bases: 12. Germline loops: CDR1 LGHNA, CDR2 YNFKEQ. The CDR3 length is 19 residues. The CDR3 spells CASSQDPASGGAPVETQYF. The DNA of the CDR3 is TGTGCCAGCAGCCAAGATCCGGCTAGCGGGGGGGCTCCGGTAGAGACCCAGTACTTC.

The J gene is TRBJ1-2, the V gene TRBV19; tentative D call: TRBD1 (5 bases). Germline assignment: CDR1 LNHDA and CDR2 SQIVND (reference sequence). Deletions cut 9 bases from V and 6 bases from J, with 17 bases between. There are 13 residues in the CDR3. CDR3 residues: CASVNRTPDGYTF. The CDR3 nucleotides are TGTGCCAGCGTCAACAGGACACCCGATGGCTACACCTTC.

This clonotype has a count of ten or more. V gene TRBV10-3 combines with J gene TRBJ2-3, with 10 bases matching TRBD2. Germline assignment: CDR1 ENHRY and CDR2 SYGVKD. The V gene end was trimmed by 2 bases and the J gene end by 0 bases; junction bases not matched to a gene: 2. CDR3 size: 16 residues. Here the CDR3 DNA reads TGTGCCATCAGTGAGGTGACTAGCGGGAGCACAGATACGCAGTATTTT. This codes for CAISEVTSGSTDTQYF.

This clonotype was seen many times. The chain carries TRBV6-5 and TRBJ1-1; D is perhaps TRBD1 (5 bases). Trimming left V 6 bases short and J 5 bases short, with 16 bases between. CDR3 length: 14 residues. Germline CDR1 MNHEY, CDR2 SVGAGI. The CDR3 spells CASRPSGGGTEAFF. As DNA, the CDR3 is TGTGCCAGCAGACCCTCTGGGGGAGGGACTGAAGCTTTCTTT.

J is TRBJ2-4 and V is TRBV11-3; D gene unclear. The germline gives CDR1 SGHNT, CDR2 YENEEA. The CDR3 contains 15 residues. With 4 bases removed from V and 2 bases from J, the gap between germline ends came to 12 bases. The CDR3 sequence: CASSSRTFPKNIQYF. The CDR3 coding sequence is TGTGCCAGCAGCTCTCGGACCTTTCCCAAAAACATTCAGTACTTC.

The chain has TRBV20-1 and TRBJ1-1, with 9 positions matching TRBD1. With V trimmed by 6 bases and J by 1 base, 6 bases remained unmatched. Per germline, CDR1 DFQATT and CDR2 SNEGSKA (reference sequence). The CDR3 runs 14 residues. CDR3 DNA sequence: TGCAGTGCCCCTGGGACAGGGTGGAACACTGAAGCTTTCTTT. It is translated as CSAPGTGWNTEAFF.